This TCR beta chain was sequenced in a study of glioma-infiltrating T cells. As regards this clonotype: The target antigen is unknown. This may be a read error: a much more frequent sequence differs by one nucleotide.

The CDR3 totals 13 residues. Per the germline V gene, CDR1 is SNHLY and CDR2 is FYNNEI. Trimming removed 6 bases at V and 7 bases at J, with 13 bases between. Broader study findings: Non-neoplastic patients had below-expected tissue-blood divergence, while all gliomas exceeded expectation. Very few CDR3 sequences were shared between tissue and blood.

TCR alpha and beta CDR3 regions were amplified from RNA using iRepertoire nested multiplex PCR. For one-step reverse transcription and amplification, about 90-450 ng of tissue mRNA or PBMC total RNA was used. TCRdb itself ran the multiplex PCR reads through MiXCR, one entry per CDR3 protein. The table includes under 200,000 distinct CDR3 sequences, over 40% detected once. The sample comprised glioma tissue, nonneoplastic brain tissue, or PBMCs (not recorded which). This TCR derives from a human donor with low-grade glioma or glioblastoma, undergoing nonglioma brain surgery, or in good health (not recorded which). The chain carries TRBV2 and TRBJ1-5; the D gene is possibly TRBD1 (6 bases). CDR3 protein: CASRRGQYQPQHF. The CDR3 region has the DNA TGTGCCAGCAGACGAGGACAGTACCAGCCCCAGCATTTT. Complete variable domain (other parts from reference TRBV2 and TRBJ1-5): EPEVTQTPSHQVTQMGQEVILRCVPISNHLYFYWYRQILGQKVEFLVSFYNNEISEKSEIFDDQFSVERPDGSNFTLKIRSTKLEDSAMYFCASRRGQYQPQHFGDGTRLSIL.